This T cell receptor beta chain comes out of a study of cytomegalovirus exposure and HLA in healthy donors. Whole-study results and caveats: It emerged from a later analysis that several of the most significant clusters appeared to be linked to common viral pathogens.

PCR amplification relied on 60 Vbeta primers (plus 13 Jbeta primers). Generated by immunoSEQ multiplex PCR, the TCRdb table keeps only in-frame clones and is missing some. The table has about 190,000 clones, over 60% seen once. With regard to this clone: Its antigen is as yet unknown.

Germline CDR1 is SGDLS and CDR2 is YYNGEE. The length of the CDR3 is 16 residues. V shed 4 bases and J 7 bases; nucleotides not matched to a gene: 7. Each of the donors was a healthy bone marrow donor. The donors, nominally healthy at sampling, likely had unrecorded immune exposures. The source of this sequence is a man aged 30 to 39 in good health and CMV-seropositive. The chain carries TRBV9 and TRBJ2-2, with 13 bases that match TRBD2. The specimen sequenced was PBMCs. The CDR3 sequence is CASSPRTSGSHGELFF. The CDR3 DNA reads TGTGCCAGCAGCCCGAGGACTAGCGGGAGTCACGGGGAGCTGTTTTTT.